A single sample gave rise to the 15 T cell receptor beta chains below, sequenced in a study of T-cell reconstitution after alpha-beta-depleted transplantation in children. Unique molecular identifiers tagged the TCRbeta library. TCRdb itself ran the PCR reads through MiXCR, one entry per CDR3 protein. The sample contains tens of thousands of distinct CDR3 sequences, roughly 5.2% of which appear only once. Sample: PBMCs, mostly from graft donor cells, taken 180 days after TCRalphabeta/CD19-depleted stem cell transplant. The receptor set was obtained from a boy under three years old who had a stem cell transplant for acute myeloid leukemia, so the T cells may come from the graft donor.

This clonotype has a count of ten or more. This rearrangement joins TRBV15 to TRBJ2-1; the match to TRBD2 covers 11 bases. Germline CDR1 and CDR2: LNHNV and YYDKDF (reference sequence). The CDR3 loop spans 16 amino acids. J gave up 4 bases and V 4 bases, and 6 bases lay outside the gene matches. CDR3 loop: CATSTWTSGYYNEQFF. The CDR3 coding sequence is TGTGCCACCAGCACGTGGACTAGCGGGTATTACAATGAGCAGTTCTTC.

This clonotype was picked up many times. The V and J genes are TRBV18 and TRBJ2-7; 9 bases are shared with TRBD1. After removal of 1 base from V and 3 bases from J, the junction contained 1 base not matched to a gene. The CDR3 has 14 amino acids. Germline V gene lookup returns CDR1 KGHSH and CDR2 LQKENI. Written as DNA, the CDR3 is TGTGCCAGCTCACCACGACAGGGGGACTACGAGCAGTACTTC. It specifies CASSPRQGDYEQYF.

This clonotype was counted at least ten times. This chain links TRBV5-1 with TRBJ2-5; 7 bases fit TRBD1. With V trimmed by 0 bases and J by 5 bases, 7 bases remained unmatched. The CDR3 length is 15 residues. CDR1 and CDR2 (germline): SGHRS, YFSETQ. The CDR3 is CASSLGVTGMETQYF. DNA for the CDR3: TGCGCCAGCAGCTTGGGAGTGACAGGGATGGAGACCCAGTACTTC.

This clonotype was detected many times. This chain joins TRBV6-1 and TRBJ1-5; maybe TRBD1 (6 bases). V lost 7 bases and J lost 0, with 19 bases in between. Germline-derived CDR1 and CDR2 are MNHNS and SASEGT. The CDR3 contains 17 residues. The CDR3 nucleotides read TGTGCCAGCACCTCCGGGACACGCTCTTATAGCAATCAGCCCCAGCATTTT. Translated: CASTSGTRSYSNQPQHF.

This clonotype showed up many times. This chain connects TRBV18 to TRBJ2-4, with D possibly called TRBD1 or TRBD2 (5 bases each). Trimming left V 3 bases short and J 1 base short, with 10 bases between. Germline loops: CDR1 KGHSH, CDR2 LQKENI. The CDR3 has 15 amino acids. The CDR3 here is CASSPGGMAKNIQYF. DNA of the CDR3: TGTGCCAGCTCACCTGGGGGTATGGCCAAAAACATTCAGTACTTC.

In this sample, this clonotype turned up many times. The gene calls are TRBV7-2 and TRBJ2-1; 13 bases align to TRBD2. The CDR3 consists of 19 residues. J lost 1 base, V lost 4 bases, and 10 bases had no gene match. From germline, CDR1 is SGHTA and CDR2 FQGNSA. The CDR3, as DNA: TGTGCCAGCAGCTCCCCGAGACTAGCGGGGGGCCGGTCCTACAATGAGCAGTTCTTC. This translates into CASSSPRLAGGRSYNEQFF. The full variable domain, completed using reference TRBV7-2 and TRBJ2-1, is GAGVSQSPSNKVTEKGKDVELRCDPISGHTALYWYRQSLGQGLEFLIYFQGNSAPDKSGLPSDRFSAERTGGSVSTLTIQRTQQEDSAVYLCASSSPRLAGGRSYNEQFFGPGTRLTVL.

This clonotype has ten or more counts. The chain employs TRBV29-1 and TRBJ2-5, with D perhaps matching TRBD1 (5 bases). Germline loops: CDR1 SQVTM, CDR2 ANQGSEA. The CDR3 has 15 residues. V was cut by 2 bases and J by 5 bases, with 18 bases left in between. The CDR3, as DNA: TGCAGCGTTGAAACTTCCTGGACCTCAGGGGAGACCCAGTACTTC. Protein: CSVETSWTSGETQYF. Filled out from reference TRBV29-1 and TRBJ2-5, the complete variable domain reads SAVISQKPSRDICQRGTSLTIQCQVDSQVTMMFWYRQQPGQSLTLIATANQGSEATYESGFVIDKFPISRPNLTFSTLTVSNMSPEDSSIYLCSVETSWTSGETQYFGPGTRLLVL.

This clonotype was counted between two and nine times. The rearrangement joins TRBV3-1 to TRBJ2-2; 14 positions match TRBD2. Germline-derived CDR1 and CDR2 are LGHDT and YNNKEL (reference sequence). With 11 bases clipped from V and 4 bases from J, the junction kept 12 bases outside the gene matches. The CDR3 totals 17 residues. CDR3 coding DNA: TGTGCCTCCTGCCGGACTAGCGGGGGGCCGGTCACCGGGGAGCTGTTTTTT. Its translation is CASCRTSGGPVTGELFF. Combining the CDR3 with reference TRBV3-1 and TRBJ2-2 gives the whole variable domain DTAVSQTPKYLVTQMGNDKSIKCEQNLGHDTMYWYKQDSKKFLKIMFSYNNKELIINETVPNRFSPKSPDKAHLNLHINSLELGDSAVYFCASCRTSGGPVTGELFFGEGSRLTVL.

This clonotype was observed many times. The chain recombines TRBV6-1 with TRBJ1-1; tentatively, D is TRBD1 (6 bases). V gave up 5 bases and J gave up 5 bases, with 15 bases separating them. The germline V gene has CDR1 MNHNS and CDR2 SASEGT. There are 14 residues in the CDR3. DNA for the CDR3: TGTGCCAGCAGTCTGGGGGCCGGTAGGACTGAAGCTTTCTTT. Its protein is CASSLGAGRTEAFF.

The sample holds many counts of this clonotype. The V and J genes are TRBV12-3 or TRBV12-4 and TRBJ2-7, with a tentative D call TRBD1 (5 bases). This CDR3 is 14 amino acids long. Trimming removed 6 bases at V and 2 bases at J, with 14 bases between. This CDR3 is CASSFQQGTYEQYF. The CDR3 nucleotides read TGTGCCAGCAGCTTTCAGCAGGGAACCTACGAGCAGTACTTC.

This clonotype was picked up many times. This chain links TRBV5-6 with TRBJ2-5; perhaps TRBD2 as D (5 bases). Germline loops: CDR1 SGHDT, CDR2 YYEEEE. Trimming shortened V by 0 bases and J by 5 bases, and 14 bases separated the two germline ends. The CDR3 has 15 amino acids. In DNA, the CDR3 is TGTGCCAGCAGCTTGGTGGCTCTCCGAGGGGAGACCCAGTACTTC. Translating it yields CASSLVALRGETQYF.

This clonotype was found many times. V gene TRBV20-1 combines with J gene TRBJ2-5, with TRBD1 matching over 8 bases. Germline loops: CDR1 DFQATT, CDR2 SNEGSKA (reference sequence). The CDR3 length is 15 residues. V shed 0 bases and J 5 bases; nucleotides not matched to a gene: 8. CDR3 region: CSARDPLRGQETQYF. CDR3 coding DNA: TGCAGTGCTAGAGATCCTCTCAGGGGGCAGGAGACCCAGTACTTC.

Many counts were recorded for this clonotype. The chain is built from TRBV7-8 and TRBJ2-2; the D gene is possibly TRBD2 (5 bases). V gave up 5 bases and J gave up 5 bases, with 9 bases separating them. Germline CDR1 is SGHVS and CDR2 is FQNEAQ. This CDR3 spans 13 amino acids. CDR3 amino acids: CASSGRGTGELFF. The CDR3 nucleotides are TGTGCCAGCAGCGGCCGGGGAACCGGGGAGCTGTTTTTT.

The table lists this clonotype with many counts. V is TRBV5-1 and J is TRBJ2-3; 8 bases are shared with TRBD1. V was clipped by 4 bases and J by 0 bases; unmatched bases: 7. The CDR3 runs to 16 residues. Germline-derived CDR1 and CDR2 are SGHRS and YFSETQ. As DNA, the CDR3 is TGCGCCAGCAGCCTACCCTGGACAGGGAGCACAGATACGCAGTATTTT. It translates to CASSLPWTGSTDTQYF.

This clonotype was observed many times. V usage is TRBV12-3 or TRBV12-4 and J usage is TRBJ2-7, with TRBD1 matching 8 bases. V gave up 6 bases and J gave up 4 bases; unmatched junction bases: 5. The CDR3 is made up of 13 amino acids. The CDR3 bases are TGTGCCAGCAGATTTGGGACAGGATACGAGCAGTACTTC. Encoded protein: CASRFGTGYEQYF.